The present TCR beta chain was sequenced within a study of T cells after yellow fever vaccination (dated by TCRdb to the late 2010s). With respect to the entire study: The SMART-Seq v4 Ultra Low Input RNA kit was used to prepare libraries from fractions with low cell numbers. Bulk TCR alpha and beta repertoires were sequenced longitudinally to track T-cell clones before and after primary and booster YFV17D yellow fever vaccination. Two healthy male donors made up the cohort, one aged 18 to 30 years and the other aged 30 to 40 years. Blood was collected at multiple timepoints before and after primary and secondary immunization, and bulk PBMC replicates and cell subsets were isolated. The investigation overall reported the following: The secondary T-cell response was found to be weaker but faster than the primary response, with a peak reached on day 5 rather than on day 15. After the booster, most clones that had expanded after primary vaccination were detected again (approximately 96% of CD4 and around 88% of CD8), suggesting broad maintenance of memory. A small fraction of clonotypes showed up in both the CD4 and CD8 compartments, probably as a result of convergent recombination. The study included only a couple of donors, which limits how far the findings can be generalized. Computational filtering was needed because FACS-sorted repertoires could contain abundant contaminating clonotypes from the bulk population.

CDR1 MNHNS and CDR2 SASEGT were looked up in the germline V gene. CDR3 length: 16 amino acids, cysteine to phenylalanine. Kept here is only the CDR3 DNA, which spans 48 bases and is read in frame from base 1. Trimming removed 5 bases from V and 3 bases from J; the gene matches leave 10 bases unexplained. The table lists this clonotype with a few counts. No antigen is known for it. Base qualities are not provided; no much larger clone lies one nucleotide away. This sample's treatment or condition label indicates: live attenuated yellow fever vaccine strain. At every blood-draw timepoint, two biological replicates of bulk PBMCs were collected. A standard Ficoll-Paque protocol was used to isolate PBMCs from peripheral blood. TriZol was used to extract RNA from bulk PBMCs, CD4 and CD8 fractions, and dextramer-positive and dextramer-negative fractions. TCR cDNA was synthesized by 5'RACE template switching, through which a universal primer site and unique molecular identifiers were introduced. Priming for cDNA synthesis came from both the TCR alpha and TCR beta constant segments. Library amplification used two PCR steps, and the second PCR step added sample barcodes and sequencing adapters. Sequencing of libraries was performed on Illumina HiSeq 2500 (2x100 bp) or NovaSeq (2x150 bp). On the study's bioinformatics: Demultiplexing of reads and collapsing into UMI consensus sequences were performed with MIGEC, and V(D)J alignment was carried out with MiXCR. Using edgeR on replicate PBMC samples, clonotypes were called vaccine-responding if FDR was below 0.01 and the log2 fold change was above 5 up to day 15. CD4 or CD8 identity was assigned to each bulk clonotype according to whether the clonotype was present at higher abundance in the sequenced CD4 repertoire or the sequenced CD8 repertoire. The public sequencing data were trimmed at Q25 with fastp and processed into clonotypes with MiXCR by TCRdb, which kept only in-frame beta chains. Under each unique CDR3 protein, matching rows form one entry showing the most common genes and DNA. None of the V and J calls come from the authors' own analysis; TCRdb made them. The sample table records around 350,000 distinct CDR3 sequences; 11% of these occur just once. Together, the top ten hold around 19% of the sample.

The TCR was taken from a man younger than 35 who received the YFV17D yellow fever vaccine. This material consisted of PBMCs, taken on the day of the first yellow fever vaccination. The chain links TRBV6-1 with TRBJ1-5; 7 bases in the junction line up with TRBD1. CDR3 sequence: CASSPTGKGNNQPQHF. Read as DNA, the sequence is TGTGCCAGCAGTCCGACAGGGAAGGGGAACAATCAGCCCCAGCATTTT.